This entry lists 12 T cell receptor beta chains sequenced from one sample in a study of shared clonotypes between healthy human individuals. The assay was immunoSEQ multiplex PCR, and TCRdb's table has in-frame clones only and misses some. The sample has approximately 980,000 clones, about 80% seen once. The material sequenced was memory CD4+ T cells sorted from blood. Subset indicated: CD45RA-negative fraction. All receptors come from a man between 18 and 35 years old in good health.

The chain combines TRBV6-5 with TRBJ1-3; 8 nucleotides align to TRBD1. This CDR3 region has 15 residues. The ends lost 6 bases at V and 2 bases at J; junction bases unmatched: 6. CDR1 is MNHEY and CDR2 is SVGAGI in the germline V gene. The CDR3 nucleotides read TGTGCCAGCAGAGGCCAGGGGGCAGCTGGAAACACCATATATTTT. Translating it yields CASRGQGAAGNTIYF.

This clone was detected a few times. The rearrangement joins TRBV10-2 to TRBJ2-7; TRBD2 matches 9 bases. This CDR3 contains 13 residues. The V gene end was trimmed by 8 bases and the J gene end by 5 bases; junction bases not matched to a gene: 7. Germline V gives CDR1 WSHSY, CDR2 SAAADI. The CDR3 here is CASRFSGRHEQYF. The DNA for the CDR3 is TGCGCCAGCCGGTTTAGCGGGAGACACGAGCAGTACTTC.

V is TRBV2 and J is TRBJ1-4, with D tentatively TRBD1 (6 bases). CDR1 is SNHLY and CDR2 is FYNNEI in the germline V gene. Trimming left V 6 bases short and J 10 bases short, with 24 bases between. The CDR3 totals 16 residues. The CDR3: CASRDLSGGLGGKLFF. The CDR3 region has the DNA TGTGCCAGCAGGGATTTAAGTGGGGGCCTCGGCGGAAAACTGTTTTTT.

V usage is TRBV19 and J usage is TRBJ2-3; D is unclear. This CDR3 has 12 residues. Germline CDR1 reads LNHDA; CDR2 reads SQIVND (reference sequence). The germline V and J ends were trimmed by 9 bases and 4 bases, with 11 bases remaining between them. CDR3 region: CASKGWADTQYF. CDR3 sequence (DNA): TGTGCCAGCAAGGGCTGGGCAGATACGCAGTATTTT.

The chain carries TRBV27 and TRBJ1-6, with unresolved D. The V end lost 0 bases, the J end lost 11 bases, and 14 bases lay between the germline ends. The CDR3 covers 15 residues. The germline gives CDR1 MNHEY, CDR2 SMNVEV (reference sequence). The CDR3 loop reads CASSLSKGSRAPLHF. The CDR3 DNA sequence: TGTGCCAGCAGTTTATCAAAAGGGTCAAGGGCACCCCTCCACTTT.

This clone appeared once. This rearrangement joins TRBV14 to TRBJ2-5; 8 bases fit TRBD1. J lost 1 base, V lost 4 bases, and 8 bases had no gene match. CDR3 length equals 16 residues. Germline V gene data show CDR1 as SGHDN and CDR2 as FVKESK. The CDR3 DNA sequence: TGTGCCAGCAGCCCCCGTATAGGACAGGGCCAAGAGACCCAGTACTTC. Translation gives CASSPRIGQGQETQYF. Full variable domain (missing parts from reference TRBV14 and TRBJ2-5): EAGVTQFPSHSVIEKGQTVTLRCDPISGHDNLYWYRRVMGKEIKFLLHFVKESKQDESGMPNNRFLAERTGGTYSTLKVQPAELEDSGVYFCASSPRIGQGQETQYFGPGTRLLVL.

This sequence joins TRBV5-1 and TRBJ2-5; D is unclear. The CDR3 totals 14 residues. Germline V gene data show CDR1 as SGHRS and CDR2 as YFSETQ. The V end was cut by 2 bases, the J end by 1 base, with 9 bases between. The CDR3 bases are TGCGCCAGCAGCTTAGACCCGGGCCAAGAGACCCAGTACTTC. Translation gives CASSLDPGQETQYF.

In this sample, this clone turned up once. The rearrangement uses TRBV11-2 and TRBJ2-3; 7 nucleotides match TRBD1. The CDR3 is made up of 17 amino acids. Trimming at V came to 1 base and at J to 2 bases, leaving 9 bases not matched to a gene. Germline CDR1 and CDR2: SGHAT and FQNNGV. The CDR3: CASSLAGTAIFTDTQYF. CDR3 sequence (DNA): TGTGCCAGCAGCTTAGCGGGGACAGCCATCTTCACAGATACGCAGTATTTT. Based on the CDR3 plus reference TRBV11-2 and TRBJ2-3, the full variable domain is EAGVAQSPRYKIIEKRQSVAFWCNPISGHATLYWYQQILGQGPKLLIQFQNNGVVDDSQLPKDRFSAERLKGVDSTLKIQPAKLEDSAVYLCASSLAGTAIFTDTQYFGPGTRLTVL.

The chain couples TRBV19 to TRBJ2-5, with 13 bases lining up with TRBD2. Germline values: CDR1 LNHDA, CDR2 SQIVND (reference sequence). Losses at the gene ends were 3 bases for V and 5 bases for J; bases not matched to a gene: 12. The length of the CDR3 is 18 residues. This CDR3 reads CASSMGTSGNPWEETQYF. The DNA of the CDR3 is TGTGCCAGTAGTATGGGGACTAGCGGGAACCCCTGGGAGGAGACCCAGTACTTC.

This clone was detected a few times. The CDR3 DNA reads TGCGCCAGCAGTGACGGTCTTTTCTACGAGCAGTACTTC. Protein sequence: CASSDGLFYEQYF. The V and J genes are TRBV10-2 and TRBJ2-7; D is ambiguous. CDR3 length equals 13 residues. V shed 3 bases and J shed 3 bases, with 9 bases lying between them. Germline loops: CDR1 WSHSY, CDR2 SAAADI.

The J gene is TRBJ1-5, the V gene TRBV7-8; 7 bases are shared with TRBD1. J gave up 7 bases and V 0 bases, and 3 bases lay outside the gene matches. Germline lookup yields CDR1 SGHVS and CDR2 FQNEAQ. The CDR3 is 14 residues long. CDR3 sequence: CASSLAGGGQPQHF. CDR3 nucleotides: TGTGCCAGCAGCTTAGCAGGGGGCGGCCAGCCCCAGCATTTT. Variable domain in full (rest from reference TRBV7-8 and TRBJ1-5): GAGVSQSPRYKVAKRGQDVALRCDPISGHVSLFWYQQALGQGPEFLTYFQNEAQLDKSGLPSDRFFAERPEGSVSTLKIQRTQQEDSAVYLCASSLAGGGQPQHFGDGTRLSIL.

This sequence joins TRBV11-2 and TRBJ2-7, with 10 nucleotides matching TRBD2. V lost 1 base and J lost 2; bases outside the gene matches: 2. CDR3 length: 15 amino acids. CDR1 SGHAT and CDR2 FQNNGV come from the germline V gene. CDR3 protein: CASSLALAGAYEQYF. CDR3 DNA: TGTGCCAGCAGCTTAGCCCTAGCGGGGGCCTACGAGCAGTACTTC.